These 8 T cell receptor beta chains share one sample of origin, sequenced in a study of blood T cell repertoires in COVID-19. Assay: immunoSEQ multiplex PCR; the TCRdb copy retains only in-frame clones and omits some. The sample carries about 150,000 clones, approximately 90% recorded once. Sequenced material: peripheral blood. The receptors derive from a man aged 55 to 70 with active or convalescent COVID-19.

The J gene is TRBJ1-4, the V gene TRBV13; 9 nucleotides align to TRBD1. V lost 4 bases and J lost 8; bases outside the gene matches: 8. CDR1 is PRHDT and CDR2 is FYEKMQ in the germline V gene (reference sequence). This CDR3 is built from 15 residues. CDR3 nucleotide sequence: TGTGCCAGCAGCTCCTTACAGGGGGCTGGGGAAAAACTGTTTTTT. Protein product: CASSSLQGAGEKLFF.

This CDR3 reads CASSFRRASYNEQFF. The DNA for the CDR3 is TGTGCCAGCAGCTTTCGGCGGGCCTCCTACAATGAGCAGTTCTTC. The chain is built from TRBV7-2 and TRBJ2-1, with a tentative D call TRBD2 (5 bases). Germline V gene data show CDR1 as SGHTA and CDR2 as FQGNSA. The length of the CDR3 is 15 residues. Trimming removed 3 bases at V and 0 bases at J, with 9 bases between.

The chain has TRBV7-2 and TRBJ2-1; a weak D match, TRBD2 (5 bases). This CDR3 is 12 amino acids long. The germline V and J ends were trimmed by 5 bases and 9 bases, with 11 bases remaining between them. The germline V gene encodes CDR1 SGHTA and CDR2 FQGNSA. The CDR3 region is CASSPIGIEQFF. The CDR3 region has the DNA TGTGCCAGCAGCCCGATCGGGATTGAGCAGTTCTTC.

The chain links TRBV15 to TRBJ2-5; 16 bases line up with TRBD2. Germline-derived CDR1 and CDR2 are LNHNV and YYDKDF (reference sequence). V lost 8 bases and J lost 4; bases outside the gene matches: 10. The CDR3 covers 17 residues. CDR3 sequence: CATAKGGTSGGGETQYF. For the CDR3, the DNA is TGTGCCACCGCTAAGGGAGGGACTAGCGGGGGGGGAGAGACCCAGTACTTC.

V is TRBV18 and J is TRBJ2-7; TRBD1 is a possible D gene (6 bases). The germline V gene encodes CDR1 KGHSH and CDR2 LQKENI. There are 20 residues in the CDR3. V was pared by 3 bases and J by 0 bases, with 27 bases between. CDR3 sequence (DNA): TGTGCCAGCTCACCTTTATTCGGGGACACGGGGATATACAGCTCCTACGAGCAGTACTTC. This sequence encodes CASSPLFGDTGIYSSYEQYF.

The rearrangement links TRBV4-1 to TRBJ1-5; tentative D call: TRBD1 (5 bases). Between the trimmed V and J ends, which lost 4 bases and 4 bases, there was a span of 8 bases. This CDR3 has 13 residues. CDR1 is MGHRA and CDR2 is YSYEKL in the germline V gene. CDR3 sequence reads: CASSPQGNQPQHF. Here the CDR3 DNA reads TGCGCCAGCAGCCCCCAGGGAAATCAGCCCCAGCATTTT.

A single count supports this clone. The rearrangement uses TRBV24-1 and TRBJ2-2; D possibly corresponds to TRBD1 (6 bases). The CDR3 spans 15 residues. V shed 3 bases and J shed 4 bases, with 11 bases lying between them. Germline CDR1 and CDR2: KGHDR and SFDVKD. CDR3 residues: CATSDPDRTTGELFF. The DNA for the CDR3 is TGTGCCACCAGTGATCCTGACAGGACCACCGGGGAGCTGTTTTTT.

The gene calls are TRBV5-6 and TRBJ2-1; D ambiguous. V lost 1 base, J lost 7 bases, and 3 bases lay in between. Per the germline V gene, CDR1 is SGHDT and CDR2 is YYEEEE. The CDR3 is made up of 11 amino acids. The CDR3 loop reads CASSLYNEQFF. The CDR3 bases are TGTGCCAGCAGCTTGTATAATGAGCAGTTCTTC.